This T cell receptor (beta chain) was captured in a study of cytomegalovirus exposure and HLA in healthy donors. PCR used 60 Vbeta primers and 13 Jbeta primers. Libraries were prepared by immunoSEQ multiplex PCR; TCRdb keeps only in-frame clonotypes and omits some of them. The table has approximately 160,000 clones, around 80% seen once; the top ten hold about 5%. In germline, CDR1 is MNHEY, CDR2 SVGAGI. The CDR3 contains 15 residues. V lost 2 bases to trimming and J lost 2 bases; unmatched junction nucleotides: 5. This TCR was recovered from a man under 40 in good health and CMV-seropositive. The sequenced sample consisted of PBMCs. The rearrangement joins TRBV6-5 to TRBJ1-1; 7 bases line up with TRBD1. CDR3 nucleotides: TGTGCCAGCAGTTACAGGGACAGATTTAACACTGAAGCTTTCTTT. This gives the protein CASSYRDRFNTEAFF.